The T cell receptor beta chain under discussion was sequenced for a study of human versus mouse CDR3 diversity and MHC coevolution (TCRdb year 2017). Some background on the complete study: The immunoSEQ assay was reported to detect one in 200,000 T cells and to minimize multiplex PCR amplification bias. Across mouse and human samples, each sample had between about 0.6 x 10^7 and 1.7 x 10^7 valid reads. As a reference point for TCR selection on multiple MHC II alleles, the study used human naive CD4 T cell repertoires and compared them against human-TCR-locus transgenic mice that have a single MHC II. The human cohort was made up of three healthy volunteer blood donors, who at collection were aged 30 to 40, 40 to 50 and 60 to 69, one donor in each range. What the research found in general, with its limitations: On average, humans had more CDR3 deletions and insertions than mice did, pointing to greater exonuclease and TdT activity. Because human T cells were selected on about six MHC II alleles, repertoire diversity in humans and mice was not considered directly comparable. Two of the three human donors showed the lowest clonal inequality scores among all compared groups. The largest TCR beta repertoire, around 1.7 million clonotypes, was estimated by iCHAO1 for humans, a finding likely attributable to selection by multiple MHC II molecules.

Naive CD4 T cells, defined as CD45RO-negative and CD62L-positive, were isolated from PBMCs by fluorescence-activated cell sorting. Around 53 ml of fresh peripheral blood was collected from each donor, and PBMCs were isolated by Ficoll density centrifugation. Sorting was performed on a FACSAria III instrument, with purity above 85% for all samples. The V end loses 10 bases and the J end loses 5 bases, and a stretch of 17 bases separates them. The germline V gene encodes CDR1 LNHDA and CDR2 SQIVND (reference sequence). Spanning cysteine to phenylalanine, the CDR3 consists of 13 amino acids. Just the 39-base CDR3 DNA is kept, in frame starting at base 1. The QIAGEN blood and tissue kit was used to extract genomic DNA from sorted cells, and the DNA was quantified on a NanoDrop 1000. Deep sequencing and quantification of TCR alpha and beta chains were performed on the immunoSEQ platform by multiplex PCR of genomic DNA. The study's own analysis went as follows. IMGT gene and region definitions were used to annotate TCR sequences. Out-of-frame rearrangements served as a stand-in for the preselection repertoire and were compared with in-frame clonotypes. The iCHAO1 estimator supplied with the immunoSEQ platform was used to estimate repertoire size. Clonal inequality was measured with a Gini index on in-frame amino acid clonotypes, based on the Lorenz curve. Shared clonotypes were counted with the intersect function of the R package tcR, and similarity was scored with the Jaccard index. The R prcomp function was used without normalization to run principal component analysis of V, J and V-J usage frequencies. TCRdb mirrors the immuneACCESS table, restricted to in-frame sequences. Some clones are absent from its copies; in checked studies, under half trace to an unresolved V gene, and the reason for the others is unknown. The V and J calls and clone size were taken over from that table, and D and trimming were inferred from the DNA. This sample is represented by roughly 80,000 clones; 85% to 95% of them were singletons. The ten largest account for roughly 0.16% of the sample.

This clone appeared a few times. Its specific antigen is unknown. Qualities for individual bases were not recorded, and no much larger clone is one base off. Sample: naive CD4+ T cells from blood. This specimen's cell subset or site label, per the study, means: CD45RO-negative CD62L-positive naive CD4 T cells. The sequence derives from a person aged 30 to 69 in good health. The sequence is built from TRBV19 and TRBJ1-1; tentative D gene TRBD1, with 6 bases matching. In nucleotides, the sequence is TGTGCCACCTCACAGGGTGTGAGGACTGAAGCTTTCTTT. Its protein product is CATSQGVRTEAFF.